Presented here are 11 T cell receptor beta chains from one specimen sequenced in a study of T cells expressing NK-cell markers. After re-calling the 5' RACE reads, TCRdb lists one entry per CDR3 protein, DNA absent. The table lists 500,000 to 700,000 distinct CDR3 sequences, with around 3.3% in the top ten. Material: blood T cells: a sorted CD56 or NKG2C T cell subset, CD4+ or CD8+ T cells, or bulk PBMC T cells (not recorded which). These receptors were taken from a man aged 18-30 years in good health.

This sequence joins TRBV5-1 and TRBJ2-1. Germline V lookup: CDR1 SGHRS, CDR2 YFSETQ. This CDR3 region has 15 residues. CDR3 in amino acids: CASSLQPSLGNEQFF.

J is TRBJ2-3 and V is TRBV20-1; checking the TCRdb D call of TRBD1 is not possible without DNA. This CDR3 contains 13 residues. Germline-derived CDR1 and CDR2 are DFQATT and SNEGSKA (reference sequence). The CDR3: CSAVETGWDTQYF.

This chain uses TRBV7-7 with TRBJ2-1; with no DNA, the TCRdb D assignment of TRBD2 cannot be verified. The CDR3 is 15 residues long. The germline gives CDR1 SSHAT, CDR2 FNYEAQ (reference sequence). The CDR3 reads CASSAGLDWGDEQFF.

The genes are TRBV12-3 or TRBV12-4 and TRBJ2-3; the D gene TCRdb calls, TRBD2, cannot be checked with no DNA. The CDR3 is 19 residues long. The CDR3 loop is CASSLPGTSDGRSTDTQYF.

The chain employs TRBV13 and TRBJ2-7; checking the TCRdb D call of TRBD1 is not possible without DNA. CDR3 length: 15 residues. CDR1 is PRHDT, CDR2 FYEKMQ, per germline (reference sequence). The CDR3 reads CASSLWGQGAYEQYF.

The rearrangement links TRBV12-5 to TRBJ2-3; TCRdb proposes TRBD1, but this gene call is untestable without DNA. Germline-derived CDR1 and CDR2 are LGHNT and FRNRAP. This CDR3 contains 16 residues. The CDR3 protein is CASGLVPGPPTDTQYF.

The rearrangement links TRBV5-6 to TRBJ2-2; the D call of TRBD2 rests on TCRdb alone, since no DNA is present to check it. This CDR3 is built from 17 residues. Looked up from germline, CDR1 is SGHDT and CDR2 is YYEEEE. The CDR3 reads CASSRGLAPTNTGELFF.

V and J are TRBV20-1 and TRBJ2-6; the D call from TCRdb, TRBD1, cannot be confirmed without DNA. Germline assignment: CDR1 DFQATT and CDR2 SNEGSKA (reference sequence). The CDR3 runs 17 residues. Here the CDR3 reads CSAPRTGGSSGANVLTF.

V is TRBV5-1 and J is TRBJ2-1; lacking DNA, the TRBD2 call made by TCRdb goes unchecked. The CDR3 is 14 amino acids. In germline, CDR1 is SGHRS, CDR2 YFSETQ. CDR3 protein: CASTGTSGTYEQFF.

V and J are TRBV11-2 and TRBJ2-5; TCRdb proposes TRBD2, but this gene call is untestable without DNA. CDR1 and CDR2 from the germline V gene are SGHAT and FQNNGV. CDR3 length: 19 residues. The CDR3 is CASSLTTRPGTSGQETQYF. The full variable domain, with the rest looked up from reference TRBV11-2 and TRBJ2-5, is EAGVAQSPRYKIIEKRQSVAFWCNPISGHATLYWYQQILGQGPKLLIQFQNNGVVDDSQLPKDRFSAERLKGVDSTLKIQPAKLEDSAVYLCASSLTTRPGTSGQETQYFGPGTRLLVL.

The chain couples TRBV12-3 or TRBV12-4 to TRBJ2-2; the TRBD2 assignment by TCRdb is unverifiable without DNA. The CDR3 length is 14 residues. The CDR3 is CASSTEELGGELFF.